Listed below are T cell receptor beta chains from one sample, sequenced in a study of graft-versus-host responses after intestinal transplantation. TCRdb's table, derived via immunoSEQ multiplex PCR, lists solely in-frame clones and lacks some. Here the sample spans 80,000 to 100,000 clones, roughly 91% being singletons. No antigen has been identified for these receptors. Source: unstimulated CD4+ T cells sorted from spleen or lymph node cells, taken before transplant. The source is a human donor who was the organ donor for an intestinal transplant. The CDR3 runs from the conserved cysteine through the conserved F or W. Each record gives: J gene, clone size, D gene, V gene, CDR3 protein, CDR3 DNA. A D gene is named only where the DNA matches it firmly. The size of a clone is reported for some rows only, either as once, few or many, or as a class for expanded clones.

>TRBJ2-2|-|-|TRBV5-6
CASSLGWRYGQNTGELFF
TGTGCCAGCAGCTTGGGTTGGCGGTATGGACAGAACACCGGGGAGCTGTTTTTT
>TRBJ1-2|-|-|TRBV18
CASSSAQGLGGYTF
TGTGCCAGCTCTTCCGCACAGGGCCTCGGTGGCTACACCTTC
>TRBJ2-5|-|-|TRBV9
CASSSRGRQQGKGETQYF
TGTGCCAGCAGCTCCCGCGGACGACAACAGGGAAAGGGAGAGACCCAGTACTTC
>TRBJ2-1|once|-|TRBV12-5
CASGLSIWSSYNEQFF
TGTGCTAGTGGTTTGTCTATATGGTCCTCCTACAATGAGCAGTTCTTC
>TRBJ2-7|-|TRBD1|TRBV19
CASSVDRVGEQYF
TGTGCCAGTAGTGTAGACAGGGTCGGGGAGCAGTACTTC
>TRBJ1-5|-|-|TRBV10-2
CASSGSGRDQPQHF
TGCGCCAGCAGTGGATCAGGGAGGGATCAGCCCCAGCATTTT
>TRBJ1-2|-|TRBD1|TRBV10-1
CASSPGQGVSHGYTF
TGCGCCAGCAGTCCGGGACAGGGCGTTTCACATGGCTACACCTTC
>TRBJ2-3|-|-|TRBV18
CASSLRDTTDTQYF
TGTGCCAGCTCACTCCGGGACACCACAGATACGCAGTATTTT
>TRBJ1-6|-|TRBD1|TRBV5-1
CASSLTTGPNSPLHF
TGCGCCAGCAGCTTAACGACAGGGCCCAACTCACCCCTCCACTTT
>TRBJ1-5|-|TRBD1|TRBV19
CATRDRAFLGQPQHF
TGTGCCACCCGGGACAGGGCATTTTTGGGTCAGCCCCAGCATTTT
>TRBJ2-3|-|TRBD2|TRBV15
CATSRDSGGVTDTQYF
TGTGCCACCAGCAGAGACAGCGGGGGAGTCACAGATACGCAGTATTTT
>TRBJ2-4|-|TRBD1|TRBV6-5
CASGTVAKNIQYF
TGTGCCAGCGGGACAGTCGCCAAAAACATTCAGTACTTC
>TRBJ2-3|-|TRBD2|TRBV5-5
CASSFGLAGGPGTDTQYF
TGTGCCAGCAGCTTTGGCCTAGCGGGGGGGCCTGGCACAGATACGCAGTATTTT
>TRBJ1-5|-|-|TRBV6-1
CASSARGAAGQPQHF
TGTGCCAGCAGCGCCCGGGGGGCCGCGGGTCAGCCCCAGCATTTT
>TRBJ1-2|-|-|TRBV4-1
CASSQVRVSGYGYTF
TGCGCCAGCAGCCAAGTCAGGGTTAGCGGCTATGGCTACACCTTC
>TRBJ2-3|-|TRBD1|TRBV7-8
CASSTRGGADTQYF
TGTGCCAGCAGCACGAGAGGGGGCGCAGATACGCAGTATTTT
>TRBJ2-7|-|TRBD2|TRBV6-5
CASSLGLVTYEQYF
TGTGCCAGCAGCCTAGGACTAGTCACCTACGAGCAGTACTTC